The 11 T cell receptor beta chains given below trace back to one sample, sequenced in a study of molecular identifiers for immune sequencing clone quantification (dated by TCRdb to 2017 to 2018). To prepare the library, PCR was applied. The sample was run on a NextSeq 500. TCRdb trimmed public reads at Q25 via fastp, called clones via MiXCR and kept in-frame beta chains. Each CDR3 protein appears once, grouped with its most common genes and DNA. This sample is represented by about 320,000 distinct CDR3 sequences; 24% of them were singletons. The top ten hold about 0.74% of the sample. Sequencing was carried out using naive CD8+ T cells from blood, with Jurkat cell RNA spiked in. Explained via the paper, the cell subset or site label denotes: FACS-sorted CD8+CD4-CCR7+CD45RA+ naive T cells. These receptors came from a human donor in good health. Some libraries in this study had Jurkat cell RNA spiked in.

The V call is TRBV30, the J call TRBJ2-7; TRBD2 matches 13 bases. This CDR3 comprises 17 residues. Trimming at V came to 2 bases and at J to 2 bases, leaving 9 bases not matched to a gene. CDR1 GTSNPN and CDR2 SVGIG come from the germline V gene (reference sequence). CDR3 region: CAWSRGLAGAQPYEQYF. The CDR3 DNA is TGTGCCTGGAGTCGCGGACTAGCGGGAGCGCAGCCCTACGAGCAGTACTTC.

This chain uses TRBV18 with TRBJ2-3; 8 bases agree with TRBD1. In germline, CDR1 is KGHSH, CDR2 LQKENI. The CDR3 has 13 residues. The junction had 6 bases not matched to a gene; V was cut back by 8 bases and J by 5 bases. The CDR3 reads CASGQGNLDTQYF. In DNA, the CDR3 is TGTGCCAGCGGACAGGGAAATTTAGATACGCAGTATTTT.

CDR3 DNA: TGTGCCAGCAGGCCGACAGGGGGGGACAATGAGCAGTTCTTC. Amino acid sequence: CASRPTGGDNEQFF. The chain carries TRBV6-6 and TRBJ2-1; 9 bases line up with TRBD1. Germline loops: CDR1 MNHNY, CDR2 SVGAGI (reference sequence). This CDR3 is 14 amino acids long. V lost 6 bases to trimming and J lost 5 bases; unmatched junction nucleotides: 5.

Details on this clonotype: Possible read error: a much larger clone is one base away. The chain recombines TRBV6-1 with TRBJ2-4, with 13 bases aligning to TRBD2. The CDR3 has 16 residues. Germline lookup yields CDR1 MNHNS and CDR2 SASEGT. V was pared by 6 bases and J by 3 bases, with 5 bases of the junction left unmatched. The CDR3 is CASSGGLAGLKNIQYF. CDR3 nucleotide sequence: TGTGCCAGCAGCGGGGGACTAGCGGGACTCAAAAACATTCAGTACTTC.

Turning to this clonotype: A much larger clone differs by one base, so this may be a read error. The CDR3 does not end in the conserved phenylalanine or tryptophan, so this is likely a read error. V usage is TRBV4-3 and J usage is TRBJ2-7; 15 nucleotides line up with TRBD2. Germline V gene data show CDR1 as LGHNA and CDR2 as YSLEER. The length of the CDR3 is 16 residues. V gave up 0 bases and J gave up 3 bases; unmatched junction bases: 0. The chain's CDR3 is CASSQEGLAGGYEQYY. The CDR3 DNA follows: TGCGCCAGCAGCCAAGAGGGACTAGCGGGAGGCTACGAGCAGTACTAC.

This clonotype was counted between two and nine times. The chain links TRBV6-6 to TRBJ1-1; no clear D. Germline CDR1 reads MNHNY; CDR2 reads SVGAGI (reference sequence). The V end was cut by 2 bases, the J end by 4 bases, with 14 bases between. The CDR3 sequence is 15 residues long. CDR3 coding DNA: TGTGCCAGCAGTTACATGCGGCCGGGGAGCACTGAAGCTTTCTTT. Amino acids: CASSYMRPGSTEAFF.

Concerning this clonotype: A much larger clone lies a single base off, so this may be a read error. The rearrangement uses TRBV20-1 and TRBJ2-5, with TRBD1 as a possible D gene (6 bases). The CDR3 runs to 14 residues. Looked up from germline, CDR1 is DFQATT and CDR2 is SNEGSKA (reference sequence). CDR3 sequence reads: CSASGQTIQEPQYF. The CDR3 region has the DNA TGCAGTGCTAGCGGACAGACTATCCAAGAGCCCCAGTACTTC.

This clonotype was observed at least ten times. V usage is TRBV7-3 and J usage is TRBJ2-4; unclear D gene. The CDR3 is 12 amino acids. V was pared by 7 bases and J by 1 base, with 5 bases between. Germline lookup yields CDR1 SGHTA and CDR2 FQGTGA. CDR3 DNA sequence: TGTGCCAGCATGGCGGCCAAAAACATTCAGTACTTC. Protein: CASMAAKNIQYF.

This clonotype has just a few counts. This sequence joins TRBV30 and TRBJ2-1, with TRBD1 matching over 8 bases. J gave up 12 bases and V 5 bases, and 6 bases lay outside the gene matches. The CDR3 sequence is 11 residues long. Per the germline V gene, CDR1 is GTSNPN and CDR2 is SVGIG (reference sequence). This CDR3 reads CAWEKTGGQFF. CDR3 nucleotide sequence: TGTGCCTGGGAAAAAACAGGGGGGCAGTTCTTC.

This clonotype was counted a few times. The DNA for the CDR3 is TGCGCCAGCAGCCAAGAGACGGAGCGGAGCAGATATTTCATCGGCACCGGGGAGCTGTTTTTT. As protein: CASSQETERSRYFIGTGELFF. This chain uses TRBV4-3 with TRBJ2-2, with a tentative D call TRBD2 (5 bases). CDR1 and CDR2 from the germline V gene are LGHNA and YSLEER. The CDR3 is 21 amino acids. V was shortened by 0 bases and J by 4 bases, with 27 bases between the two germline ends.

This clonotype appeared many times. The J gene is TRBJ2-1, the V gene TRBV12-3 or TRBV12-4, with TRBD2 matching over 12 bases. This CDR3 region has 16 residues. J lost 4 bases, V lost 1 base, and 2 bases had no gene match. CDR3 residues: CASSLGTSGKYNEQFF. CDR3 bases: TGTGCCAGCAGTTTAGGGACTAGCGGGAAGTACAATGAGCAGTTCTTC.